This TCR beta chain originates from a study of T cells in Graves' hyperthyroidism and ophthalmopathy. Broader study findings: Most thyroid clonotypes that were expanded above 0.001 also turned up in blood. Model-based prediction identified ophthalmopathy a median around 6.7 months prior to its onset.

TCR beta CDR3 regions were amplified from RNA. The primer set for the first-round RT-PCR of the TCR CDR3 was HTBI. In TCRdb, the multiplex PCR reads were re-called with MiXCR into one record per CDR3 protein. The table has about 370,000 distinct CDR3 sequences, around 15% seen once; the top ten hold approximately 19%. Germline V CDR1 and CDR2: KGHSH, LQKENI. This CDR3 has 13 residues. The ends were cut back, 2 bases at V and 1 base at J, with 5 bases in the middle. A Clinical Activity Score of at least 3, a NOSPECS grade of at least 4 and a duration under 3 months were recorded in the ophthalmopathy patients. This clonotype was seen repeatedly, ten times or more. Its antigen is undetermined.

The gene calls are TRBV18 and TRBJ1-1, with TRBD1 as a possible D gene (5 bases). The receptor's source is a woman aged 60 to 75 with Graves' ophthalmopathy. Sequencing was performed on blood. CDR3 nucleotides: TGTGCCAGCTCACCAGGACAGAACACTGAAGCTTTCTTT. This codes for CASSPGQNTEAFF.